One sample yielded the 18 T cell receptor beta chains listed below, sequenced in a study of blood T cell repertoires in COVID-19 (dated by TCRdb to about 2020). The library relied on the immunoSEQ multiplex PCR assay. TCRdb took this table from immuneACCESS and kept in-frame rearrangements with V and J called. Such tables lack part of the clones; where checked against another copy, unresolved V genes explain under half of the gap, and the rest is unexplained. This sample lists about 200,000 clones; around 82% were detected once. The ten largest clonotypes hold approximately 12% of the sample. The source material was peripheral blood. The receptors shown here come from a woman in her thirties or forties with acute or convalescent COVID-19.

The chain has TRBV7-6 and TRBJ1-1; 7 nucleotides align to TRBD1. V was pared by 4 bases and J by 0 bases, with 5 bases of the junction left unmatched. This CDR3 contains 15 residues. Germline V gene lookup returns CDR1 SGHVS and CDR2 FNYEAQ. For the CDR3, the DNA is TGTGCCAGCAGCTCCCGGGACAGAATGAACACTGAAGCTTTCTTT. Translating it yields CASSSRDRMNTEAFF.

The V call is TRBV19, the J call TRBJ2-1; possibly TRBD2 for D (6 bases). This CDR3 has 16 amino acids. V lost 0 bases to trimming and J lost 2 bases, with 11 bases between them. Germline-derived CDR1 and CDR2 are LNHDA and SQIVND (reference sequence). This chain's CDR3 is CASSIDGGATYNEQFF. DNA for the CDR3: TGTGCCAGTAGTATAGATGGCGGGGCAACCTACAATGAGCAGTTCTTC.

In its sample, this clone was seen once. The V call is TRBV19, the J call TRBJ1-5; 9 positions agree with TRBD1. Germline CDR1 is LNHDA and CDR2 is SQIVND (reference sequence). CDR3 size: 15 residues. V gave up 5 bases and J gave up 0 bases; unmatched junction bases: 2. This chain's CDR3 is CASSPDRGSNQPQHF. The CDR3 DNA reads as TGTGCCAGTAGTCCGGACAGGGGTAGCAATCAGCCCCAGCATTTT.

The rearrangement links TRBV18 to TRBJ1-1, with a weak D call TRBD1 (5 bases). Germline V lookup: CDR1 KGHSH, CDR2 LQKENI. Deletions cut 3 bases from V and 3 bases from J, with 11 bases between. The CDR3 runs to 14 residues. CDR3 DNA sequence: TGTGCCAGCTCACCGGGGGGAGGGGACACTGAAGCTTTCTTT. Translation: CASSPGGGDTEAFF.

The rearrangement uses TRBV2 and TRBJ2-1; 7 bases align to TRBD1. CDR3 size: 14 residues. The germline V gene has CDR1 SNHLY and CDR2 FYNNEI. V trimming: 4 bases; J trimming: 9 bases; junction bases outside the gene matches: 9. The CDR3 DNA reads TGTGCCAGCAGTGCGGTAGCGAGACAGGGTGAGCAGTTCTTC. Translation gives CASSAVARQGEQFF.

J is TRBJ2-1 and V is TRBV7-3; tentatively, D is TRBD2 (7 bases). Trimming took off 2 bases at V and 2 bases at J, with 10 bases between the two ends. Germline V gives CDR1 SGHTA, CDR2 FQGTGA. The CDR3 extends over 15 amino acids. CDR3 sequence (DNA): TGTGCCAGCAGCTTAGCGGGGGCCGCCTACAATGAGCAGTTCTTC. Amino acid sequence: CASSLAGAAYNEQFF.

The chain uses TRBV4-3 and TRBJ2-1, with D perhaps matching TRBD2 (6 bases). V was cut by 0 bases and J by 8 bases, with 17 bases left in between. CDR1 is LGHNA and CDR2 is YSLEER in the germline V gene. This CDR3 contains 16 residues. CDR3 sequence: CASSQDFGTLDDEQFF. Here the CDR3 DNA reads TGCGCCAGCAGCCAAGATTTCGGGACTCTAGATGATGAGCAGTTCTTC.

The chain combines TRBV2 with TRBJ2-7; D perhaps matches TRBD2 (6 bases). Trimming left V 2 bases short and J 2 bases short, with 13 bases between. In germline, CDR1 is SNHLY, CDR2 FYNNEI. The CDR3 runs to 15 residues. The CDR3 DNA is TGTGCCAGCAGTGAATGGAGGGACCCTACCTACGAGCAGTACTTC. This codes for CASSEWRDPTYEQYF. The full variable domain, completed using reference TRBV2 and TRBJ2-7, is EPEVTQTPSHQVTQMGQEVILRCVPISNHLYFYWYRQILGQKVEFLVSFYNNEISEKSEIFDDQFSVERPDGSNFTLKIRSTKLEDSAMYFCASSEWRDPTYEQYFGPGTRLTVT.

V and J are TRBV2 and TRBJ1-2, with TRBD1 matching over 7 bases. Germline V lookup: CDR1 SNHLY, CDR2 FYNNEI. The CDR3 has 14 residues. Trimming took 2 bases from V and 8 from J; bases not matched to a gene: 8. The CDR3 is CASSEMRGGGGYTF. For the CDR3, the DNA is TGTGCCAGCAGTGAAATGAGAGGGGGCGGAGGCTACACCTTC.

The rearrangement joins TRBV19 to TRBJ2-2, with 8 bases aligning to TRBD1. J lost 7 bases, V lost 6 bases, and 7 bases had no gene match. CDR1 is LNHDA and CDR2 is SQIVND in the germline V gene (reference sequence). This CDR3 has 14 residues. CDR3: CASSQGALGGELFF. The CDR3, as DNA: TGTGCCAGTAGCCAGGGGGCGCTGGGCGGGGAGCTGTTTTTT.

The chain recombines TRBV7-6 with TRBJ2-3; 9 bases agree with TRBD2. The CDR3 runs 15 residues. The ends lost 5 bases at V and 2 bases at J; junction bases unmatched: 5. CDR1 is SGHVS, CDR2 FNYEAQ, per germline. CDR3 in DNA: TGTGCCAGCAGCCCTAGCGGGACTACCACAGATACGCAGTATTTT. It is translated as CASSPSGTTTDTQYF.

With regard to this clone: One end of the junction varies from germline; a read error may be responsible. The chain joins TRBV2 to TRBJ2-7; 13 bases align to TRBD2. The CDR3 is made up of 14 amino acids. Germline values: CDR1 SNHLY, CDR2 FYNNEI. CDR3 DNA: TGTGCCAGCAGTGAGAGAACGACTAGCGGGGGGAACAACTTC. It encodes CASSERTTSGGNNF. Using reference TRBV2 and TRBJ2-7 for the parts outside the CDR3, the full variable domain is EPEVTQTPSHQVTQMGQEVILRCVPISNHLYFYWYRQILGQKVEFLVSFYNNEISEKSEIFDDQFSVERPDGSNFTLKIRSTKLEDSAMYFCASSERTTSGGNNFGPGTRLTVT.

The chain recombines TRBV11-2 with TRBJ2-5; TRBD2 agrees at 9 bases. J lost 7 bases, V lost 2 bases, and 8 bases had no gene match. The germline CDR1 and CDR2 sequences are SGHAT and FQNNGV. This CDR3 region has 15 residues. CDR3 protein: CASSLTAGGPGTQYF. In nucleotides, the CDR3 is TGTGCCAGCAGCTTAACGGCGGGAGGGCCTGGGACCCAGTACTTC.

This chain links TRBV24-1 with TRBJ1-5; D unclear. Trimming removed 3 bases from V and 7 bases from J, with 15 bases in between. This CDR3 is built from 15 residues. From germline, CDR1 is KGHDR and CDR2 SFDVKD. Here the CDR3 reads CATSDPDKAGQPQHF. The CDR3 region has the DNA TGTGCCACCAGTGATCCTGACAAGGCGGGACAGCCCCAGCATTTT.

This chain links TRBV6-5 with TRBJ2-2; TRBD1 matches 8 bases. This CDR3 is 13 amino acids long. Trimming took 6 bases from V and 7 from J; bases not matched to a gene: 4. In germline, CDR1 is MNHEY, CDR2 SVGAGI. CDR3 sequence reads: CASSPGGGGELFF. CDR3 in DNA: TGTGCCAGCAGCCCAGGGGGCGGCGGGGAGCTGTTTTTT.

The chain has TRBV30 and TRBJ1-5, with D uncertain. In germline, CDR1 is GTSNPN, CDR2 SVGIG (reference sequence). This CDR3 comprises 13 residues. The germline V and J ends were trimmed by 7 bases and 0 bases, with 10 bases remaining between them. DNA for the CDR3: TGTGCCTTCCGGGTCTCTAGCAATCAGCCCCAGCATTTT. It specifies CAFRVSSNQPQHF.

DNA for the CDR3: TGTGCCAGTAGTATGGGAGAGGATACGCAGTATTTT. It encodes CASSMGEDTQYF. The J gene is TRBJ2-3, the V gene TRBV19, with D possibly being TRBD2 (5 bases). Trimming cost V 3 bases and J 6 bases, with 7 bases left between them. Germline values: CDR1 LNHDA, CDR2 SQIVND (reference sequence). This CDR3 contains 12 residues.

This sequence joins TRBV9 and TRBJ2-1; 10 bases line up with TRBD2. Germline V gene data show CDR1 as SGDLS and CDR2 as YYNGEE. After removal of 0 bases from V and 8 bases from J, the junction contained 2 bases not matched to a gene. The CDR3 is 14 amino acids. CDR3 in DNA: TGTGCCAGCAGCGTAGCTGGGACTAGCGATGAGCAGTTCTTC. As protein: CASSVAGTSDEQFF. Filled out from reference TRBV9 and TRBJ2-1, the complete variable domain reads DSGVTQTPKHLITATGQRVTLRCSPRSGDLSVYWYQQSLDQGLQFLIQYYNGEERAKGNILERFSAQQFPDLHSELNLSSLELGDSALYFCASSVAGTSDEQFFGPGTRLTVL.